This T cell receptor (beta chain) appears in the sequencing data of a study of cytomegalovirus exposure and HLA in healthy donors. A remark on this clone: Its target is not known.

Overall study results and limits: Diagnosis of cytomegalovirus status made by the classifier reportedly showed high specificity and sensitivity. Later genetic work tied a missense DCLRE1C variant to beta-chain V and J trimming. According to an earlier analysis, most TCR beta V segments yielded productive rearrangements about 87% or about 30% of the time.

This CDR3 contains 15 residues. Per the germline V gene, CDR1 is MDHEN and CDR2 is SYDVKM. Trimming cost V 6 bases and J 2 bases, with 16 bases left between them. It was with 60 Vbeta and 13 Jbeta primers that the PCR ran. Clones were read by immunoSEQ multiplex PCR, and TCRdb kept only the in-frame ones, dropping some. Of about 190,000 clones in the sample, roughly four fifths are singletons; the top ten hold 2.5% to 4%. Material for sequencing was PBMCs. V is TRBV28 and J is TRBJ1-1; possible D gene TRBD1, 6 bases. The TCR sequence derives from a woman aged 25-40 years in good health and CMV-seropositive. CDR3 sequence (DNA): TGTGCCAGCAGCCGTGCATTGGGGACAAACACTGAAGCTTTCTTT. Amino acids: CASSRALGTNTEAFF. Complete variable domain (other parts from reference TRBV28 and TRBJ1-1): DVKVTQSSRYLVKRTGEKVFLECVQDMDHENMFWYRQDPGLGLRLIYFSYDVKMKEKGDIPEGYSVSREKKERFSLILESASTNQTSMYLCASSRALGTNTEAFFGQGTRLTVV.